Listed below are T cell receptor beta chains from one sample, sequenced in a study of blood T cell repertoires in COVID-19. The protocol was immunoSEQ multiplex PCR, while the TCRdb copy is restricted to in-frame clones and leaves out a portion. Here the sample spans tens of thousands of clones, about 88% being singletons. The sequenced sample consisted of peripheral blood. Source of these receptors: a human donor in a cohort sampled during active COVID-19. Both conserved end residues are part of each CDR3. Each record gives: D gene, clone size, V gene, J gene, CDR3 DNA, CDR3 protein. D genes are given only for firm matches. Clone sizes are given selectively: once, few, many, or a class where the clone is expanded.

d_call: TRBD1
clone_size: -
v_call: TRBV7-2
j_call: TRBJ1-6
cdr3_nt: TGTGCCAGCAGTCCCCGGACAGGAGATTCACCCCTCCACTTT
cdr3_aa: CASSPRTGDSPLHF

d_call: -
clone_size: -
v_call: TRBV6-1
j_call: TRBJ2-7
cdr3_nt: TGTGCCAGCAGTGAAGGCCTCAGGGACGAGCAGTACTTC
cdr3_aa: CASSEGLRDEQYF

d_call: TRBD1
clone_size: -
v_call: TRBV2
j_call: TRBJ2-5
cdr3_nt: TGTGCCAGCACTATGACAGGGGTCGGGGAGACCCAGTACTTC
cdr3_aa: CASTMTGVGETQYF

d_call: TRBD2
clone_size: -
v_call: TRBV28
j_call: TRBJ2-3
cdr3_nt: TGTGCCAGCAGTATTAGCGGGAGTTCTGATACGCAGTATTTT
cdr3_aa: CASSISGSSDTQYF

d_call: -
clone_size: -
v_call: TRBV3-1/TRBV3-2
j_call: TRBJ2-3
cdr3_nt: TGTGCCAGCAGCCAAGCCAATCAGGGTGCAGATACGCAGTATTTT
cdr3_aa: CASSQANQGADTQYF

d_call: TRBD2
clone_size: -
v_call: TRBV19
j_call: TRBJ2-1
cdr3_nt: TGTGCCAGTGGGCGAGCGGGGGGGCCCCATGAGCAGTTCTTC
cdr3_aa: CASGRAGGPHEQFF

d_call: -
clone_size: -
v_call: TRBV19
j_call: TRBJ2-2
cdr3_nt: TGTGCCAGTGGCGGGCAGGTGAACACCGGGGAGCTGTTTTTT
cdr3_aa: CASGGQVNTGELFF

d_call: -
clone_size: -
v_call: TRBV5-1
j_call: TRBJ2-3
cdr3_nt: TGCGCCAGCAGCTTGGCCAGGGGGGCGCGTACAGATACGCAGTATTTT
cdr3_aa: CASSLARGARTDTQYF

d_call: -
clone_size: -
v_call: TRBV18
j_call: TRBJ2-5
cdr3_nt: TGTGCCAGCTCACCGTCATTGGAGACCCAGTACTTC
cdr3_aa: CASSPSLETQYF

d_call: -
clone_size: -
v_call: TRBV19
j_call: TRBJ1-2
cdr3_nt: TGTGCCAGTAGTCCAATGGCCCCGGGTCCAATGCGGGGCTACACCTTC
cdr3_aa: CASSPMAPGPMRGYTF

d_call: -
clone_size: -
v_call: TRBV12-5
j_call: TRBJ1-5
cdr3_nt: TGTGCTAGTGGTCCTGAGCGGGACTCCGTAAGGAATCAGCCCCAGCATTTT
cdr3_aa: CASGPERDSVRNQPQHF

d_call: -
clone_size: -
v_call: TRBV19
j_call: TRBJ2-7
cdr3_nt: TGTGCCAGTAGTATGGGGGCGGGAGTATTTTACGAGCAGTACTTC
cdr3_aa: CASSMGAGVFYEQYF

d_call: TRBD1
clone_size: -
v_call: TRBV28
j_call: TRBJ2-7
cdr3_nt: TGTGCCAGCCGGACAGGGGGCTTCTACGAGCAGTACTTC
cdr3_aa: CASRTGGFYEQYF

d_call: -
clone_size: -
v_call: TRBV12-3/TRBV12-4
j_call: TRBJ2-5
cdr3_nt: TGTGCCAGCAGTCGACTAGGCAAAGAGACCCAGTACTTC
cdr3_aa: CASSRLGKETQYF

d_call: -
clone_size: -
v_call: TRBV2
j_call: TRBJ2-7
cdr3_nt: TGTGCCAGCAGTGAAGGACAGGCTAACACCTACGAGCAGTACTTC
cdr3_aa: CASSEGQANTYEQYF

d_call: TRBD2
clone_size: -
v_call: TRBV10-3
j_call: TRBJ2-1
cdr3_nt: TGTGCCATCAGTCCTAGCGGGGGGCTTGAGCAGTTCTTC
cdr3_aa: CAISPSGGLEQFF

d_call: TRBD2
clone_size: -
v_call: TRBV27
j_call: TRBJ2-1
cdr3_nt: TGTGCCAGCCAGCTAGCGGGGAACAATGAGCAGTTCTTC
cdr3_aa: CASQLAGNNEQFF

d_call: TRBD2
clone_size: -
v_call: TRBV27
j_call: TRBJ2-5
cdr3_nt: TGTGCCAGCAGTTTATTTCCCCCGGGGGGGGGTCAAGAGACCCAGTACTTC
cdr3_aa: CASSLFPPGGGQETQYF

d_call: -
clone_size: -
v_call: TRBV11-3
j_call: TRBJ1-6
cdr3_nt: TGTGCCAGCAGCCTCGACAGTTATTCACCCCTCCACTTT
cdr3_aa: CASSLDSYSPLHF

d_call: TRBD2
clone_size: -
v_call: TRBV4-1
j_call: TRBJ2-7
cdr3_nt: TGCGCCAGCAAATCAAGATTTACCGGGACTAGCGCCTACGAGCAGTACTTC
cdr3_aa: CASKSRFTGTSAYEQYF

d_call: -
clone_size: -
v_call: TRBV7-9
j_call: TRBJ1-4
cdr3_nt: TGTGCCAGCAGCAAGGGGGACGCAGCTAATGAAAAACTGTTTTTT
cdr3_aa: CASSKGDAANEKLFF

d_call: -
clone_size: -
v_call: TRBV30
j_call: TRBJ2-3
cdr3_nt: TGTGCCTGGATACTAGCAGGTGGAGATACGCAGTATTTT
cdr3_aa: CAWILAGGDTQYF

d_call: TRBD1
clone_size: -
v_call: TRBV5-1
j_call: TRBJ1-1
cdr3_nt: TGCGCCAGCAGCCAGTCGAGGGACAGGGGGCTCAACACTGAAGCTTTCTTT
cdr3_aa: CASSQSRDRGLNTEAFF

d_call: -
clone_size: -
v_call: TRBV6-5
j_call: TRBJ1-3
cdr3_nt: TGTGCCAGCAGCGCGGCGGGGGCCTCTGGAAACACCATATATTTT
cdr3_aa: CASSAAGASGNTIYF

d_call: TRBD1
clone_size: -
v_call: TRBV5-1
j_call: TRBJ2-5
cdr3_nt: TGCGCCAGCAGTTGGGGACAGGGCGACGCGAAGACCCAGTACTTC
cdr3_aa: CASSWGQGDAKTQYF

d_call: TRBD2
clone_size: -
v_call: TRBV6-2/TRBV6-3
j_call: TRBJ2-5
cdr3_nt: TGTGCCAGCAGTTACTCCGCTAGCGGGGGTCGAGAGACCCAGTACTTC
cdr3_aa: CASSYSASGGRETQYF

d_call: -
clone_size: -
v_call: TRBV5-4
j_call: TRBJ2-2
cdr3_nt: TGTGCCAGCAGCTCATTATCCCGGGAGCGGGAGCTGTTTTTT
cdr3_aa: CASSSLSRERELFF

d_call: TRBD2
clone_size: -
v_call: TRBV5-1
j_call: TRBJ2-1
cdr3_nt: TGCGCCAGCAGATTGGGACTAGCGGGTGACAATGAGCAGTTCTTC
cdr3_aa: CASRLGLAGDNEQFF

d_call: TRBD1
clone_size: few
v_call: TRBV7-9
j_call: TRBJ2-7
cdr3_nt: TGTGCCAGCAGCTTAGGGACAGGGGATGAGCAGTACTTC
cdr3_aa: CASSLGTGDEQYF

d_call: TRBD1
clone_size: few
v_call: TRBV27
j_call: TRBJ1-3
cdr3_nt: TGTGCCAGCAGCCCTAGGGGGCAGGGGCTAGGGAACACCATATATTTT
cdr3_aa: CASSPRGQGLGNTIYF